Below are 29 T cell receptor beta chains sequenced from a single sample in a study of siplizumab effects on memory and regulatory T cells. The method was immunoSEQ multiplex PCR; TCRdb's version includes in-frame clones alone and lacks a portion of them. The top ten hold more than 10% of the sample, which has 95,000 to 100,000 clones, approximately 91% seen once. Material: non-Treg CD4+ T cells sorted from blood. All receptors derive from a human donor in good health.

The chain links TRBV2 to TRBJ2-1; 8 bases align to TRBD1. The length of the CDR3 is 15 residues. CDR1 and CDR2 (germline): SNHLY, FYNNEI. The V gene end was trimmed by 7 bases and the J gene end by 5 bases; junction bases not matched to a gene: 10. The CDR3 bases are TGTGCCAGCATGACCTCAGGGGGCAGGAACAATGAGCAGTTCTTC. Residues: CASMTSGGRNNEQFF.

The V gene is TRBV7-9, the J gene TRBJ2-3; 7 nucleotides align to TRBD1. The trim removed 3 bases at V and 2 bases at J, leaving 2 bases unmatched. The CDR3 loop spans 14 amino acids. Per germline, CDR1 SEHNR and CDR2 FQNEAQ (reference sequence). The CDR3 here is CASSFGQATDTQYF. CDR3 in DNA: TGTGCCAGCAGCTTCGGACAGGCCACAGATACGCAGTATTTT.

This chain links TRBV6-1 with TRBJ1-2, with D unclear. The V end lost 7 bases, the J end lost 8 bases, and 17 bases lay between the germline ends. Germline CDR1 is MNHNS and CDR2 is SASEGT. The CDR3 covers 13 residues. CDR3 nucleotides: TGTGCCAGCACTTCAGACGGAGGTAAAGGCTACACCTTC. Encoded protein: CASTSDGGKGYTF.

The chain links TRBV10-3 to TRBJ2-1; D possibly corresponds to TRBD2 (6 bases). V was trimmed by 6 bases and J by 5 bases, leaving 17 bases between them. This CDR3 region has 15 residues. Germline loops: CDR1 ENHRY, CDR2 SYGVKD. CDR3 in amino acids: CAISNLGGLDNEQFF. The CDR3, as DNA: TGTGCCATCAGCAACCTCGGGGGTTTGGACAATGAGCAGTTCTTC.

The chain couples TRBV25-1 to TRBJ2-1; TRBD1 might be the D (6 bases). The CDR3 is made up of 17 amino acids. Trimming took off 0 bases at V and 4 bases at J, with 16 bases between the two ends. CDR1 is MGHDK and CDR2 is SYGVNS in the germline V gene. CDR3 sequence: CASSEYNFGTTYNEQFF. CDR3 nucleotide sequence: TGTGCCAGCAGTGAATATAATTTCGGGACAACATACAATGAGCAGTTCTTC.

The genes are TRBV5-1 and TRBJ2-7; D unclear. CDR3 size: 14 residues. The V end was cut by 3 bases, the J end by 6 bases, with 16 bases between. The germline V gene has CDR1 SGHRS and CDR2 YFSETQ. The CDR3 DNA reads as TGCGCCAGCAGCTCCGCAGCCTCGGTGGGCGAGCAGTACTTC. Translation: CASSSAASVGEQYF.

This chain links TRBV27 with TRBJ1-3; 9 bases are shared with TRBD1. V dropped 6 bases and J dropped 2; count of bases not matched to a gene: 5. The CDR3 totals 15 residues. CDR1 and CDR2 from the germline V gene are MNHEY and SMNVEV (reference sequence). For the CDR3, the DNA is TGTGCCAGCAGCCGCGGACAGGGGACTGGAAACACCATATATTTT. Translated, it gives CASSRGQGTGNTIYF.

This chain links TRBV7-3 with TRBJ2-1; D remains unclear. This CDR3 is 16 amino acids long. CDR1 and CDR2 (germline): SGHTA, FQGTGA. V was pared by 5 bases and J by 3 bases, with 17 bases between. DNA for the CDR3: TGTGCCAGCAGCCTCTTTCAGATCTCTAACTACAATGAGCAGTTCTTC. Translated: CASSLFQISNYNEQFF. Filled out from reference TRBV7-3 and TRBJ2-1, the complete variable domain reads GAGVSQTPSNKVTEKGKYVELRCDPISGHTALYWYRQSLGQGPEFLIYFQGTGAADDSGLPNDRFFAVRPEGSVSTLKIQRTERGDSAVYLCASSLFQISNYNEQFFGPGTRLTVL.

The table lists this clone with a count of one. The chain uses TRBV7-9 and TRBJ1-3; tentatively, D is TRBD1 (5 bases). V lost 5 bases and J 0 bases, leaving 17 bases between the germline ends. The CDR3 is made up of 17 amino acids. Per germline, CDR1 SEHNR and CDR2 FQNEAQ (reference sequence). The CDR3 spells CASSPRVGLSSGNTIYF. The CDR3 bases are TGTGCCAGCAGCCCCAGGGTGGGACTTAGCTCTGGAAACACCATATATTTT.

V gene TRBV28 combines with J gene TRBJ2-3, with 15 positions matching TRBD2. The CDR3 runs to 16 residues. V shed 4 bases and J 6 bases; nucleotides not matched to a gene: 5. The germline V gene encodes CDR1 MDHEN and CDR2 SYDVKM. The CDR3 DNA is TGTGCCAGCAGTTCACTGGGGACTAGCGGGAGGGATACGCAGTATTTT. This codes for CASSSLGTSGRDTQYF.

The J gene is TRBJ2-7, the V gene TRBV5-1; D assignment may be TRBD1 or TRBD2 (5 bases each). Trimming left V 2 bases short and J 5 bases short, with 14 bases between. The germline gives CDR1 SGHRS, CDR2 YFSETQ. The CDR3 has 14 amino acids. The CDR3 DNA sequence: TGCGCCAGCAGCTTCGGACTCGGGGCGGACGAGCAGTACTTC. Its protein is CASSFGLGADEQYF.

The chain has TRBV9 and TRBJ2-3; 7 bases agree with TRBD1. CDR1 SGDLS and CDR2 YYNGEE come from the germline V gene. After removal of 4 bases from V and 4 bases from J, the junction contained 9 bases not matched to a gene. The CDR3 extends over 15 amino acids. CDR3 protein: CASSKPTGLADTQYF. The CDR3 DNA is TGTGCCAGCAGCAAGCCGACAGGGTTGGCAGATACGCAGTATTTT.

The rearrangement uses TRBV7-6 and TRBJ1-3; a possible D gene is TRBD1 (5 bases). There are 16 residues in the CDR3. The V gene lost 3 bases and the J gene lost 0 bases, with 12 bases spanning the gap. In germline, CDR1 is SGHVS, CDR2 FNYEAQ. This CDR3 is CASSFAGGGSGNTIYF. The CDR3 DNA is TGTGCCAGCAGCTTCGCGGGGGGGGGCTCTGGAAACACCATATATTTT.

The rearrangement links TRBV19 to TRBJ1-1; 8 nucleotides match TRBD1. J lost 6 bases, V lost 5 bases, and 11 bases had no gene match. From germline, CDR1 is LNHDA and CDR2 SQIVND (reference sequence). This CDR3 contains 15 residues. CDR3 in amino acids: CASSGGQGLFSEAFF. Here the CDR3 DNA reads TGTGCCAGTAGTGGCGGACAGGGTTTATTCTCTGAAGCTTTCTTT.

There are a few counts of this clone. V usage is TRBV12-2 and J usage is TRBJ1-3. TRBV12-2 is described as a pseudogene. There are 15 residues in the CDR3. CDR3 sequence reads: CASRLGTENGNTIYF. The CDR3 nucleotides are TGTGCAAGTCGCTTAGGGACTGAAAACGGAAACACCATATATTTT.

This chain connects TRBV5-5 to TRBJ2-1, with D perhaps TRBD1 (5 bases). This CDR3 has 13 amino acids. Germline V gene sequence: CDR1 SGHKS, CDR2 YYEKEE (reference sequence). V lost 10 bases, J lost 1 base, and 12 bases lay in between. Here the CDR3 reads CASSAGSYNEQFF. The CDR3 bases are TGTGCCTCGTCCGCAGGGTCCTACAATGAGCAGTTCTTC.

The table lists this clone with a count of one. The chain combines TRBV12-5 with TRBJ1-5; D is undetermined. The CDR3 covers 15 residues. CDR1 and CDR2 from the germline V gene are LGHNT and FRNRAP. The ends were cut back, 1 base at V and 3 bases at J, with 10 bases in the middle. In DNA form, the CDR3 reads TGTGCTAGTGGTTTGGCAAGGGTGCACAATCAGCCCCAGCATTTT. Its translation is CASGLARVHNQPQHF.

The V gene is TRBV7-2, the J gene TRBJ2-7, with D maybe TRBD1 (5 bases). CDR1 and CDR2 from the germline V gene are SGHTA and FQGNSA. The ends were cut back, 1 base at V and 6 bases at J, with 25 bases in the middle. There are 18 residues in the CDR3. The CDR3 here is CASSLVGPGWVSRGEQYF. The DNA for the CDR3 is TGTGCCAGCAGCTTAGTGGGGCCAGGGTGGGTGAGCAGAGGCGAGCAGTACTTC.

The J gene is TRBJ2-1, the V gene TRBV18; TRBD2 agrees at 8 bases. Germline-derived CDR1 and CDR2 are KGHSH and LQKENI. V lost 1 base and J lost 5; bases outside the gene matches: 7. The CDR3 loop spans 16 amino acids. The CDR3 region has the DNA TGTGCCAGCTCACCACTCCGGGGTAGCGGGAACAATGAGCAGTTCTTC. As protein: CASSPLRGSGNNEQFF.

This clone turned up a few times. This rearrangement joins TRBV7-3 to TRBJ2-1; D gene ambiguous. From germline, CDR1 is SGHTA and CDR2 FQGTGA. V gave up 4 bases and J gave up 0 bases, with 10 bases separating them. The CDR3 has 15 residues. The CDR3 DNA sequence: TGTGCCAGCAGCTCAGTAGGCAGCTCCTACAATGAGCAGTTCTTC. It translates to CASSSVGSSYNEQFF.

This chain joins TRBV7-3 and TRBJ2-3, with D possibly called TRBD1 or TRBD2 (5 bases each). Germline assignment: CDR1 SGHTA and CDR2 FQGTGA. CDR3 length: 16 residues. V was clipped by 2 bases and J by 6 bases, with 18 bases between them. The CDR3 protein is CASSLGFTGRSDTQYF. For the CDR3, the DNA is TGTGCCAGCAGCTTAGGGTTTACGGGGCGGTCGGATACGCAGTATTTT.

In this sample, this clone turned up once. The chain recombines TRBV29-1 with TRBJ2-7; D gene ambiguous. The V gene lost 8 bases and the J gene lost 1 base, with 9 bases spanning the gap. The CDR3 is made up of 11 amino acids. Germline CDR1 reads SQVTM; CDR2 reads ANQGSEA. This CDR3 reads CSITRSYEQYF. The CDR3 bases are TGCAGCATCACGAGGTCCTACGAGCAGTACTTC.

This chain connects TRBV7-2 to TRBJ2-2; unclear D gene. V was shortened by 0 bases and J by 4 bases, with 3 bases between the two germline ends. The CDR3 runs to 13 residues. Germline CDR1 SGHTA, CDR2 FQGNSA. In DNA form, the CDR3 reads TGTGCCAGCAGCTTAGCCTCCACCGGGGAGCTGTTTTTT. It encodes CASSLASTGELFF.

The chain joins TRBV29-1 to TRBJ2-7, with 9 bases matching TRBD1. The CDR3 extends over 16 amino acids. Germline CDR1 is SQVTM and CDR2 is ANQGSEA. With V trimmed by 6 bases and J by 0 bases, 12 bases remained unmatched. The CDR3 DNA sequence: TGCAGCGTCACAGGGGGCCAGGGGGAGGGCTCCTACGAGCAGTACTTC. Translating it yields CSVTGGQGEGSYEQYF.

This clone has more than one count but fewer than ten. V and J are TRBV28 and TRBJ1-2; D unresolved. The CDR3 spans 12 residues. Germline V CDR1 and CDR2: MDHEN, SYDVKM. V was clipped by 5 bases and J by 5 bases, with 9 bases between them. In DNA form, the CDR3 reads TGTGCCAGCAGTCTCGGACTATATGGCTACACCTTC. Amino acid sequence: CASSLGLYGYTF.

This clone has more than one count but fewer than ten. This chain connects TRBV5-8 to TRBJ1-3, with D possibly being TRBD1 (6 bases). The CDR3 spans 14 residues. Trimming cost V 4 bases and J 9 bases, with 17 bases left between them. Germline V lookup: CDR1 SGHTS, CDR2 YDEGEE. The chain's CDR3 is CASSDGTPGGTIYF. CDR3 sequence (DNA): TGTGCCAGCAGCGACGGGACACCTGGCGGCACCATATATTTT.

J is TRBJ2-7 and V is TRBV5-4; perhaps D is TRBD1 or TRBD2 (6 bases each). There are 17 residues in the CDR3. Germline lookup yields CDR1 SGHNT and CDR2 YYREEE (reference sequence). The V and J ends lost 4 bases and 3 bases respectively, with 23 bases between them. The CDR3 nucleotides read TGTGCCAGCAGCCCTGGAGGGACCAGGGGAGGTTTCTACGAGCAGTACTTC. Amino acids: CASSPGGTRGGFYEQYF.

This chain links TRBV23-1 with TRBJ1-1; D gene ambiguous. TRBV23-1 is labeled an ORF, and its function is uncertain. V was pared by 0 bases and J by 2 bases, with 7 bases between. The CDR3 sequence is 14 residues long. Here the CDR3 DNA reads TGCGCCAGCAGTCAATCGATGCCTAACACTGAAGCTTTCTTT. As protein: CASSQSMPNTEAFF.

A remark on this clone: A read error may produce the germline difference seen at one junction end. V gene TRBV2 combines with J gene TRBJ1-1; D is undetermined. CDR3 length equals 15 residues. Germline loops: CDR1 SNHLY, CDR2 FYNNEI. This CDR3 reads CASREGRARDTEAFF. Here the CDR3 DNA reads TGTGCCAGCAGGGAAGGGAGGGCTCGGGACACTGAAGCTTTCTTT.